This TCR beta chain came from a study of blood T cell repertoires in COVID-19. Unmatched junction bases numbered 14, after V lost 6 bases and J lost 4 bases. Germline-derived CDR1 and CDR2 are SGHAT and FQNNGV. The CDR3 runs 17 residues. TCRdb's table, derived via immunoSEQ multiplex PCR, lists solely in-frame clones and lacks some. The sample consists of around 16,000 clones, around 80% of them appearing once. Sequencing was performed on peripheral blood. The receptor's source is a human donor in a cohort sampled during active COVID-19. V gene TRBV11-2 combines with J gene TRBJ1-4; TRBD1 aligns across 7 bases. The CDR3 region has the DNA TGTGCCAGCAGACGGATAGGAGGGGGCAGAAGTAATGAAAAACTGTTTTTT. It is translated as CASRRIGGGRSNEKLFF.